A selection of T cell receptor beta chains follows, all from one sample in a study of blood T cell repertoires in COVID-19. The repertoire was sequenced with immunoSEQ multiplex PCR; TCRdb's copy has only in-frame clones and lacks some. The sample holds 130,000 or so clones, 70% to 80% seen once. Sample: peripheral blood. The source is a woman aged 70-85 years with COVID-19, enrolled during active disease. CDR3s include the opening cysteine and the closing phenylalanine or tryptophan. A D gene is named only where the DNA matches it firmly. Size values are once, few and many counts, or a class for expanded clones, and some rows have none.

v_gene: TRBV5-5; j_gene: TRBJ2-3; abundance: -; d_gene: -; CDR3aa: CASSFTGLPSTDTQYF; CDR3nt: TGTGCCAGCAGCTTTACAGGGCTACCTAGCACAGATACGCAGTATTTT
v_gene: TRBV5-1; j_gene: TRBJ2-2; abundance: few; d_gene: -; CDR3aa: CASSLAQGTGELFF; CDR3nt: TGCGCCAGCAGCTTGGCCCAGGGCACCGGGGAGCTGTTTTTT
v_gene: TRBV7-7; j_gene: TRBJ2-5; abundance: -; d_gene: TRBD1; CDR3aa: CASSLGTGTRETQYF; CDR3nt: TGTGCTAGCAGCTTAGGGACAGGGACGCGAGAGACCCAGTACTTC
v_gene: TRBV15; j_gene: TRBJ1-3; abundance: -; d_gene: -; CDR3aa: CATSRVKGSGNTIYF; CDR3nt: TGTGCCACCAGCAGAGTTAAGGGGTCTGGAAACACCATATATTTT
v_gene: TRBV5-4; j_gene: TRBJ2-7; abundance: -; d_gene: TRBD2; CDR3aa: CASSLGAGGLYEQYF; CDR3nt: TGTGCCAGCAGCTTGGGGGCGGGGGGGCTCTACGAGCAGTACTTC
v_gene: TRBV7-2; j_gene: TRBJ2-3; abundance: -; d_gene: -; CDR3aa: CASSLGMTGLTDTQYF; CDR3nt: TGTGCCAGCAGCTTAGGTATGACGGGGTTAACAGATACGCAGTATTTT
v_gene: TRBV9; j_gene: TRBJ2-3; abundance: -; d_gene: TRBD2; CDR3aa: CASSVVAGGRDTQYF; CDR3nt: TGTGCCAGCAGCGTAGTGGCGGGGGGTAGAGATACGCAGTATTTT
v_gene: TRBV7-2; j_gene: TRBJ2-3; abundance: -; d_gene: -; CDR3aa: CASSLGSPPDTQYF; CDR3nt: TGTGCCAGCAGCTTAGGAAGCCCCCCAGATACGCAGTATTTT
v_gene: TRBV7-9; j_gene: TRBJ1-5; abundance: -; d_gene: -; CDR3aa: CASSLAHGGMSNQPQHF; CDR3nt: TGTGCCAGCAGCTTAGCGCATGGGGGCATGAGCAATCAGCCCCAGCATTTT
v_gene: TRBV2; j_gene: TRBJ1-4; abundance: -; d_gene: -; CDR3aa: CASTYGGLYEKLFF; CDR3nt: TGTGCCAGCACCTACGGGGGGCTGTATGAAAAACTGTTTTTT
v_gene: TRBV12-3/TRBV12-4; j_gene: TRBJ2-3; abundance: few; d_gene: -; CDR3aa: CASTYRGTDTQYF; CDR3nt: TGTGCCAGCACCTACAGGGGCACAGATACGCAGTATTTT
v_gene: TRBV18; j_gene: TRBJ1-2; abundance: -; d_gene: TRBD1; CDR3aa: CASSPDRVGYTF; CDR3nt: TGTGCCAGCTCACCCGACAGGGTCGGCTACACCTTC
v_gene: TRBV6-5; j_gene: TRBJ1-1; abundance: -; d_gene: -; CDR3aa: CASGQRRAGVAEAFF; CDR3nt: TGTGCCAGCGGGCAAAGAAGGGCGGGGGTGGCTGAAGCTTTCTTT
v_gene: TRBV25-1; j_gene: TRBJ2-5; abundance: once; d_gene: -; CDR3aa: CASSRPLKETQYF; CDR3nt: TGTGCCAGCAGTCGTCCCCTTAAAGAGACCCAGTACTTC
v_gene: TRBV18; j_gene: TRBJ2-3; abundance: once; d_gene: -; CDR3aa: CASSPPGRGRSTDTQYF; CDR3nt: TGTGCCAGCTCACCACCGGGCAGGGGCAGAAGCACAGATACGCAGTATTTT
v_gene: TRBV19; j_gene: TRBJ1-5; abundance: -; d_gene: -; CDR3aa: CASSISSYSNQPQHF; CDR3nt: TGTGCCAGTAGTATATCCAGTTATAGCAATCAGCCCCAGCATTTT
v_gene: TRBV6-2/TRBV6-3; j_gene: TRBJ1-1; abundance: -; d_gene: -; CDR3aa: CASSRDGGIVGTEAFF; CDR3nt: TGTGCCAGCAGTAGGGACGGGGGGATCGTCGGGACTGAAGCTTTCTTT
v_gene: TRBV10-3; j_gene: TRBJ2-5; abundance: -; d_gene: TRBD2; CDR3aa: CAIRMGLAGEETQYF; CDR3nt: TGTGCCATCAGAATGGGACTAGCGGGGGAAGAGACCCAGTACTTC
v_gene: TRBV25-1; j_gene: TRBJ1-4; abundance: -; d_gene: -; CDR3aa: CASSDWGEKLFF; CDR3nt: TGTGCCAGCAGTGACTGGGGCGAAAAACTGTTTTTT
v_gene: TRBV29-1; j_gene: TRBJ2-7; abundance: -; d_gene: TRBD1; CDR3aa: CSVEGFRWTGDYEQYF; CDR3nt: TGCAGCGTTGAAGGATTCCGATGGACAGGGGACTACGAGCAGTACTTC
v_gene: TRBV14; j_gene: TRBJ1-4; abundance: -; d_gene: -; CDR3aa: CASSPAGSRNNEKLFF; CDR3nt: TGTGCCAGCAGCCCCGCCGGTAGCCGGAATAATGAAAAACTGTTTTTT
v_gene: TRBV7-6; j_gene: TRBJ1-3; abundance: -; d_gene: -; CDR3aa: CASSSQGGISGNTIYF; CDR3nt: TGTGCCAGCAGCTCCCAAGGCGGAATCTCTGGAAACACCATATATTTT